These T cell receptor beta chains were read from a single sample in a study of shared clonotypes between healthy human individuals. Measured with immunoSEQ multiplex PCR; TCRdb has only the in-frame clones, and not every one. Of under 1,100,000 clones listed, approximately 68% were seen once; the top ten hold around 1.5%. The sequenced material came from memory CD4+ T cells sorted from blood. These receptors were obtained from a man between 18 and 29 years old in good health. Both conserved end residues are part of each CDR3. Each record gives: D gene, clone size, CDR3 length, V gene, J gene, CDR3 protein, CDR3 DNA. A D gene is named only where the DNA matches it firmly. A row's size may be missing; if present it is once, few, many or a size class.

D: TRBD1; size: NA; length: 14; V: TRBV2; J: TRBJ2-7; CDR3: CASTVLGTAYEQYF; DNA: TGTGCCAGCACCGTCCTCGGGACAGCCTACGAGCAGTACTTC
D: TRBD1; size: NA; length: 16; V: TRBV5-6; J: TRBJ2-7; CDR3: CASSRRRTGDSYEQYF; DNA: TGTGCCAGCAGCCGCCGACGGACAGGGGACTCCTACGAGCAGTACTTC
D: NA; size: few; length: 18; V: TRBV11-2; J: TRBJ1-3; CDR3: CASSLDLRPERSGNTIYF; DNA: TGTGCCAGCAGCTTAGATCTCCGACCAGAGCGCTCTGGAAACACCATATATTTT
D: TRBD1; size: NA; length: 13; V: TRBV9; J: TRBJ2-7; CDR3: CASGQGGPYEQYF; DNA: TGTGCCAGCGGACAGGGAGGTCCCTACGAGCAGTACTTC
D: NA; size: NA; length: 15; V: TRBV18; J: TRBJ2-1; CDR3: CASSLANGVYGLSFF; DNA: TGTGCCAGCTCATTAGCGAACGGGGTTTACGGTTTATCGTTCTTC
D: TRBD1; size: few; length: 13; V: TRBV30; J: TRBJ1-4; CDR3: CAWQTGANEKLFF; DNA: TGTGCCTGGCAGACAGGGGCTAATGAAAAACTGTTTTTT
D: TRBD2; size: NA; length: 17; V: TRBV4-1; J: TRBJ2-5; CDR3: CASSQDPSGGARETQYF; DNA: TGCGCCAGCAGCCAAGATCCAAGCGGGGGGGCACGGGAGACCCAGTACTTC
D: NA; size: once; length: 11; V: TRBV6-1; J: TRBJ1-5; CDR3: CASSDRWSQHF; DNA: TGTGCCAGCAGTGACAGGTGGTCCCAGCATTTT
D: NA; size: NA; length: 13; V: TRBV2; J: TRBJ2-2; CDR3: CASSDLLTGELFF; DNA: TGTGCCAGCAGTGACCTTTTAACCGGGGAGCTGTTTTTT
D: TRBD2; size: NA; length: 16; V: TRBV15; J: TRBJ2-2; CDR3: CATGPAGGAQSGELFF; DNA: TGTGCCACCGGGCCGGCCGGGGGGGCCCAGAGCGGGGAGCTGTTTTTT
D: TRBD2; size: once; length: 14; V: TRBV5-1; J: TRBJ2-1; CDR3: CASRSSGGNNEQFF; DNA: TGCGCCAGCAGGTCCAGCGGGGGTAACAATGAGCAGTTCTTC
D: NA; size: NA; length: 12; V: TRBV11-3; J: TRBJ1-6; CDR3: CASSLPNSPLHF; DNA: TGTGCCAGCAGCTTACCAAATTCACCCCTCCACTTT
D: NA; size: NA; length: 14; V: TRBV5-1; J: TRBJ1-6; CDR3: CASSLATGGSPLHF; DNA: TGCGCCAGCAGCTTGGCGACAGGCGGTTCACCCCTCCACTTT
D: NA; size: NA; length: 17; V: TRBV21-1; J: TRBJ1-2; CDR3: CASSKVERQGKGLGYTF; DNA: TGTGCCAGCAGCAAAGTCGAGAGGCAGGGGAAAGGGTTGGGCTACACCTTC
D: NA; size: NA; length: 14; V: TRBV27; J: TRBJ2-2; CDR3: CASRGDGNTGELFF; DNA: TGTGCCAGCAGGGGGGACGGGAACACCGGGGAGCTGTTTTTT
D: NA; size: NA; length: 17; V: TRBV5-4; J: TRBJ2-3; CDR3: CASNSGAGRVGTDTQYF; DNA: TGTGCCAGCAACTCTGGGGCGGGGCGTGTGGGGACAGATACGCAGTATTTT
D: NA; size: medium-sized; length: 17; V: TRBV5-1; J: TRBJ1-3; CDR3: CASSLAQPGPSGNTIYF; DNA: TGCGCCAGCAGCTTGGCACAGCCAGGGCCCTCTGGAAACACCATATATTTT
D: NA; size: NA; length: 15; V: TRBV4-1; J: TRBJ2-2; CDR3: CASSSHRTDTGELFF; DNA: TGCGCCAGCAGCTCTCACAGGACCGACACCGGGGAGCTGTTTTTT
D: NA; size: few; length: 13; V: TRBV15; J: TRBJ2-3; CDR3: CATRSTSTDTQYF; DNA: TGTGCCACCAGATCAACCAGCACAGATACGCAGTATTTT
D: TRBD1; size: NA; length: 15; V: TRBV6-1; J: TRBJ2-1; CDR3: CASMVAGGRYNEQFF; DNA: TGTGCCAGCATGGTCGCAGGGGGCCGGTACAATGAGCAGTTCTTC
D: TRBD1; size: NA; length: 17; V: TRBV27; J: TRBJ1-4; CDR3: CASSPRRGQGNSEKLFF; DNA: TGTGCCAGCAGCCCTCGTCGGGGACAGGGAAATTCTGAAAAACTGTTTTTT
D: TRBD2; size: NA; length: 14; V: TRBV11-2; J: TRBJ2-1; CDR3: CASSLALAGTGQFF; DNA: TGTGCCAGCAGCTTAGCCCTAGCGGGAACGGGGCAGTTCTTC
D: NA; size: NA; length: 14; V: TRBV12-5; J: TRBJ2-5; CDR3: CASGILPVGQTQYF; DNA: TGTGCTAGTGGGATACTTCCGGTGGGGCAGACCCAGTACTTC
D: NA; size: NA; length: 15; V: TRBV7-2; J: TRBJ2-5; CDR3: CASSLVAASKGTQYF; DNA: TGTGCCAGCAGCTTAGTGGCCGCCTCCAAGGGGACCCAGTACTTC
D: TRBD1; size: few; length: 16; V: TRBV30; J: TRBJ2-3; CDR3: CAWTTYGDRGTDTQYF; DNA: TGTGCCTGGACCACGTACGGGGACAGGGGCACAGATACGCAGTATTTT